Reported below is one T cell receptor beta chain. The data were obtained in a study of PD-1 blockade in classical Hodgkin lymphoma. Turning to the study itself: It was nivolumab at 3 mg/kg, given intravenously every 2 weeks, that patients received.

This table comes from immunoSEQ multiplex PCR, and its TCRdb copy is limited to in-frame clones, with some not included. The sample yields 46,000 or so clones, around 80% seen once. The germline gives CDR1 MGHRA, CDR2 YSYEKL. V was trimmed by 0 bases and J by 2 bases, leaving 7 bases between them. The CDR3 covers 14 residues. Time point reported: cycle 4 day 1 (C4D1), after less than seven weeks of nivolumab. Relapses following autologous stem cell transplantation were seen in all patients, with brentuximab vedotin exposure varying. This specimen consisted of peripheral blood mononuclear cells (PBMCs), obtained before the fourth cycle of nivolumab. The sequence derives from a human donor with classical Hodgkin lymphoma. The chain is built from TRBV4-1 and TRBJ1-2; D unresolved. CDR3 nucleotides: TGCGCCAGCAGCCAAGAGTTGGGGAACTATGGCTACACCTTC. It specifies CASSQELGNYGYTF.